This T cell receptor beta chain stems from a study of control samples from healthy donors and cancer patients (dated by TCRdb to 2018 to 2020). Concerning this clone itself: It has no known antigen specificity. No qualities accompany the bases; no much larger clone lies one base away.

Clipping removes 9 bases from V and 7 bases from J, with 8 as the unmatched junction base count. Inclusive of the bounding cysteine and phenylalanine, the CDR3 is 14 residues long. CDR3 DNA only is kept here, 42 bases in frame from base 1. The germline V gene yields KGHDR for CDR1 and SFDVKD for CDR2. Libraries were built with the immunoSEQ multiplex PCR assay. In its TCRdb copy, this immuneACCESS table keeps in-frame sequences only and misses some clones. Where compared with another copy, unresolved V genes explain less than half of these, and the others have no known cause. This sample is represented by around 68,000 clones; 75% to 85% of them were singletons. Together, the top ten hold 15% to 18% of the sample.

The sequencing input was blood. The sequence was obtained from a man in his fifties or sixties in good health. The receptor chain draws on TRBV24-1 and TRBJ2-1; 10 bases in the junction line up with TRBD1. The CDR3 amino acid sequence is: CATERPGQGNEQFF. The sequenced DNA: TGTGCCACCGAAAGACCGGGACAGGGGAATGAGCAGTTCTTC.